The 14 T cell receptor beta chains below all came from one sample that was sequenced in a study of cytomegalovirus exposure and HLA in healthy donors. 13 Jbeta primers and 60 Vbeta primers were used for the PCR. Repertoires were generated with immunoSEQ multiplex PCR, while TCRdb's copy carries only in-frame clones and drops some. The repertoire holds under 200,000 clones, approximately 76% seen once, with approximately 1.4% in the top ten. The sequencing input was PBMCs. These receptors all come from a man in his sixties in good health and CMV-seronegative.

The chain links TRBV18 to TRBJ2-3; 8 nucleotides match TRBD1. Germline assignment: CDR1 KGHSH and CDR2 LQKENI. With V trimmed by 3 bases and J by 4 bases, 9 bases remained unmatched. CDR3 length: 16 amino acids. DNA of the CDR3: TGTGCCAGCTCACCCCCGGGACAGGCCGTTCCAGATACGCAGTATTTT. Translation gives CASSPPGQAVPDTQYF. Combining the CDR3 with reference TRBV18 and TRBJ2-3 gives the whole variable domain NAGVMQNPRHLVRRRGQEARLRCSPMKGHSHVYWYRQLPEEGLKFMVYLQKENIIDESGMPKERFSAEFPKEGPSILRIQQVVRGDSAAYFCASSPPGQAVPDTQYFGPGTRLTVL.

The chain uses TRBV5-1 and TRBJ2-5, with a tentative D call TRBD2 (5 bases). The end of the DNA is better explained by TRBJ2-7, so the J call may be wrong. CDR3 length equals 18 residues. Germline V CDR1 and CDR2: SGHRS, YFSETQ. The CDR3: CASSLAWQDSPHSYEQYF. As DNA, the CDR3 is TGCGCCAGCAGCTTGGCCTGGCAGGACTCTCCGCATTCCTACGAGCAGTACTTC.

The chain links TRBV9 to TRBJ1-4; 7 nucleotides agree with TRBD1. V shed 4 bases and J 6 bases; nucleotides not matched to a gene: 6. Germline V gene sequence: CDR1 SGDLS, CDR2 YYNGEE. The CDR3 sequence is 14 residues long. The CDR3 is CASSRDSRYEKLFF. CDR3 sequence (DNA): TGTGCCAGCAGCCGGGACAGTCGGTATGAAAAACTGTTTTTT.

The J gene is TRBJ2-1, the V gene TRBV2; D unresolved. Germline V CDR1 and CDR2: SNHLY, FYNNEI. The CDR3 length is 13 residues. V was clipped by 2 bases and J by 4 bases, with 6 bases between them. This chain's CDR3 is CASSELQYNEQFF. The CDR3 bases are TGTGCCAGCAGTGAACTACAGTACAATGAGCAGTTCTTC.

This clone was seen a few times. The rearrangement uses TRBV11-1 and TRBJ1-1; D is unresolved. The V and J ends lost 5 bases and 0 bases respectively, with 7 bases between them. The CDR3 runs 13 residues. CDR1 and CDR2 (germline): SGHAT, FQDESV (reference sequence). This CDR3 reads CASSLQLNTEAFF. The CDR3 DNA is TGTGCCAGCAGCCTTCAGTTGAACACTGAAGCTTTCTTT.

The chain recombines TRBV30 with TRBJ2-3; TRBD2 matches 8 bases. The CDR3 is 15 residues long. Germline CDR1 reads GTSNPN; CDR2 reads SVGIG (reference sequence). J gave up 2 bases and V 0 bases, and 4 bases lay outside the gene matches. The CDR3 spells CAWSVGGGTTDTQYF. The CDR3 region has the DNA TGTGCCTGGAGTGTAGGCGGGGGGACCACAGATACGCAGTATTTT.

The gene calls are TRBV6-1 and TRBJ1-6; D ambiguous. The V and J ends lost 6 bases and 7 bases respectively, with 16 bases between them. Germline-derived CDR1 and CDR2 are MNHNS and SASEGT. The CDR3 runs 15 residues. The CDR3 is CASSRTIDGNSPLHF. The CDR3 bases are TGTGCCAGCAGCCGCACCATAGACGGGAATTCACCCCTCCACTTT.

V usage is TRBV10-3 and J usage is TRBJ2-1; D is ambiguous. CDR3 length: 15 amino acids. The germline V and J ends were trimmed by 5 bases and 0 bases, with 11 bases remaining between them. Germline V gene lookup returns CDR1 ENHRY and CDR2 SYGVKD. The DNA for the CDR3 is TGTGCCATCAGTCTAACACCTAGCTCCTACAATGAGCAGTTCTTC. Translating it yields CAISLTPSSYNEQFF.

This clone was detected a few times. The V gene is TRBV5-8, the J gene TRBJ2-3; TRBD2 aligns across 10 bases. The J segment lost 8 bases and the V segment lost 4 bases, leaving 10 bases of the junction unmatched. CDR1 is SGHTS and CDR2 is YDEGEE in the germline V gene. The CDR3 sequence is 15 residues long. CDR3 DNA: TGTGCCAGCAGCCAAAGCGGGAGGGCCGGGGGTACGCAGTATTTT. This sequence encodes CASSQSGRAGGTQYF.

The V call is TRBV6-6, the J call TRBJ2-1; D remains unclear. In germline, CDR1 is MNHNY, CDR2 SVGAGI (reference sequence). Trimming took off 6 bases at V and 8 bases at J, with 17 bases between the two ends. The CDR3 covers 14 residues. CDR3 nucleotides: TGTGCCAGCAGGAGTTGGCTAGATGGTGATGAGCAGTTCTTC. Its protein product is CASRSWLDGDEQFF.

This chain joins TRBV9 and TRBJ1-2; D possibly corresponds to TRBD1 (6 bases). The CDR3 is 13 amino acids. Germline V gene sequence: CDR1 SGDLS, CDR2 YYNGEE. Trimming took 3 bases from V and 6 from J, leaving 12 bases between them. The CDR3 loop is CASSATGQNGYTF. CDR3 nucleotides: TGTGCCAGCAGCGCAACTGGACAGAATGGCTACACCTTC.

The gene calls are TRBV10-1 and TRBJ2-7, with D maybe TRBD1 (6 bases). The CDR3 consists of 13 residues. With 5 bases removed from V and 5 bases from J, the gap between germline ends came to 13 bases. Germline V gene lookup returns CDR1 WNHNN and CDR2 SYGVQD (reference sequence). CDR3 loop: CASSLDRWHEQYF. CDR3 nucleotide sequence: TGCGCCAGCAGTCTGGACAGATGGCACGAGCAGTACTTC.

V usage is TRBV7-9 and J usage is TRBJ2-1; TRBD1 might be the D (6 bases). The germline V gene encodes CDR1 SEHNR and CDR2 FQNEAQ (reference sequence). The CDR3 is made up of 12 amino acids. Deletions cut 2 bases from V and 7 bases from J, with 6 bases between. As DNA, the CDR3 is TGTGCCAGCAGCTTAACAGGGAATGAGCAGTTCTTC. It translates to CASSLTGNEQFF.

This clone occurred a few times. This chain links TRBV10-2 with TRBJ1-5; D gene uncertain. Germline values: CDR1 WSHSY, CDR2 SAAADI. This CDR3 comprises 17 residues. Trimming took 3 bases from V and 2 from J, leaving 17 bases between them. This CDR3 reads CASSDGGGKTRNQPQHF. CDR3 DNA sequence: TGCGCCAGCAGTGACGGCGGAGGTAAGACCCGCAATCAGCCCCAGCATTTT.